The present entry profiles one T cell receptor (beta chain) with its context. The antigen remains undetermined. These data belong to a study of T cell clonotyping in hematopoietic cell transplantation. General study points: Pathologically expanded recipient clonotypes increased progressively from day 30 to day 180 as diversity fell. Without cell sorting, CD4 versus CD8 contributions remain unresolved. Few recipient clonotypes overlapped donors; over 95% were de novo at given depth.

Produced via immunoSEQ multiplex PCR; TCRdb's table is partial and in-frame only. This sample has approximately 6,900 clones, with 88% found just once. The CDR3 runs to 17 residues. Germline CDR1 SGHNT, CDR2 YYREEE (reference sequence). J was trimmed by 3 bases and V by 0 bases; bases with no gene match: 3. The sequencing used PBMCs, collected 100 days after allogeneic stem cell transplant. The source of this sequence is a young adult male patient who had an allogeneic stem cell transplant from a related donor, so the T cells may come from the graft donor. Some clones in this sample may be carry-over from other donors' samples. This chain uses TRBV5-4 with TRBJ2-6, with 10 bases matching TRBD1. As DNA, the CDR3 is TGTGCCAGCAGCTTGGGGGACAGGGGAATTGGGGCCAACGTCCTGACTTTC. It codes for CASSLGDRGIGANVLTF. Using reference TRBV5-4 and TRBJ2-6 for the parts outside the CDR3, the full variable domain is ETGVTQSPTHLIKTRGQQVTLRCSSQSGHNTVSWYQQALGQGPQFIFQYYREEENGRGNFPPRFSGLQFPNYSSELNVNALELDDSALYLCASSLGDRGIGANVLTFGAGSRLTVL.